This TCR beta chain comes out of a study of molecular identifiers for immune sequencing clone quantification. This clonotype appeared many times. Its antigen is undetermined. Whole-study findings and limits: Jurkat TCR RNA from one cell was spiked into roughly 1 million naive cells, and it was reportedly detectable there. Over 99% of CMV-specific effector molecules, but under 1% of naive ones, were in clones above 20 copies.

Sorted cell numbers of roughly 20,000 to 1,100,000, with 10%, 30% or 50% RNA, served as input for naive CD8 libraries. After removal of 6 bases from V and 2 bases from J, the junction contained 4 bases not matched to a gene. The CDR3 runs to 13 residues. TCRdb reprocessed the PCR reads with MiXCR, giving one entry per CDR3 protein. The table has more than 550,000 distinct CDR3 sequences, around 25% seen once. This chain links TRBV12-3 or TRBV12-4 with TRBJ2-7, with 7 bases identical to TRBD1. The receptor comes from a human donor in good health. Some libraries in this study had Jurkat cell RNA spiked in. The material sequenced was naive CD8+ T cells from blood, with Jurkat cell RNA spiked in. Subset in this sample: FACS-sorted CD8+CD4-CCR7+CD45RA+ naive T cells. CDR3 DNA sequence: TGTGCCAGCAGGAAAACAGGGGCCTACGAGCAGTACTTC. Translation: CASRKTGAYEQYF.